These 10 T cell receptor beta chains share one sample of origin, sequenced in a study of OX40 agonist ivuxolimab in advanced cancers. Using immunoSEQ multiplex PCR, the repertoire was profiled, and TCRdb retains in-frame clones only, with some absent. This table holds around 60,000 clones, roughly 81% found once. The specimen comprised CD4+ or CD8+ T cells sorted from blood, sampled in a trial of the OX40 agonist ivuxolimab. The receptors here all came from an adult with an advanced solid tumor such as melanoma, head and neck, liver or kidney cancer.

The rearrangement uses TRBV5-1 and TRBJ2-1; TRBD1 matches at 11 bases. CDR1 SGHRS and CDR2 YFSETQ come from the germline V gene. V dropped 3 bases and J dropped 5; count of bases not matched to a gene: 7. This CDR3 contains 16 residues. CDR3 DNA sequence: TGCGCCAGCAGCTCAGCTGGGACAGGGGGTCACAATGAGCAGTTCTTC. It encodes CASSSAGTGGHNEQFF. Full variable domain (rest looked up from reference TRBV5-1 and TRBJ2-1): KAGVTQTPRYLIKTRGQQVTLSCSPISGHRSVSWYQQTPGQGLQFLFEYFSETQRNKGNFPGRFSGRQFSNSRSEMNVSTLELGDSALYLCASSSAGTGGHNEQFFGPGTRLTVL.

This sequence joins TRBV4-2 and TRBJ2-7; possibly TRBD1 for D (5 bases). Germline V gene data show CDR1 as LGHNA and CDR2 as YNFKEQ. V lost 0 bases to trimming and J lost 0 bases, with 15 bases between them. This CDR3 region has 17 residues. CDR3 residues: CASSQDLRTPSSYEQYF. CDR3 nucleotides: TGTGCCAGCAGCCAAGATCTTAGGACACCCAGCTCCTACGAGCAGTACTTC.

The count of this clone is one. The chain uses TRBV11-2 and TRBJ2-6, with D perhaps matching TRBD1 (6 bases). Germline CDR1 and CDR2: SGHAT and FQNNGV. The V and J ends lost 5 bases and 0 bases respectively, with 14 bases between them. This CDR3 region has 17 residues. This CDR3 reads CASSRTEASSGANVLTF. CDR3 in DNA: TGTGCCAGCAGCCGGACAGAGGCAAGCTCTGGGGCCAACGTCCTGACTTTC.

The chain combines TRBV7-2 with TRBJ1-5; D is unclear. The CDR3 runs 12 residues. V was pared by 6 bases and J by 7 bases, with 10 bases between. Germline CDR1 is SGHTA and CDR2 is FQGNSA. The CDR3: CASSLRAQPQHF. The DNA for the CDR3 is TGTGCCAGCAGTCTAAGGGCCCAGCCCCAGCATTTT.

This sequence joins TRBV7-9 and TRBJ1-3; D is unresolved. The CDR3 consists of 13 residues. Germline V CDR1 and CDR2: SEHNR, FQNEAQ (reference sequence). V lost 1 base and J 4 bases, leaving 5 bases between the germline ends. In nucleotides, the CDR3 is TGTGCCAGCAGCTTAGATGCGGGAAACACCATATATTTT. This sequence encodes CASSLDAGNTIYF.

This clone has only one observation. The chain joins TRBV2 to TRBJ1-1; 7 positions match TRBD1. Germline CDR1 reads SNHLY; CDR2 reads FYNNEI. Losses at the gene ends were 4 bases for V and 7 bases for J; bases not matched to a gene: 9. The CDR3 runs 14 residues. The CDR3 DNA reads TGTGCCAGCAGTGGTGGGCAGGGGGGCAATGAAGCTTTCTTT. Its translation is CASSGGQGGNEAFF. The full variable domain, its missing parts supplied by reference TRBV2 and TRBJ1-1, is EPEVTQTPSHQVTQMGQEVILRCVPISNHLYFYWYRQILGQKVEFLVSFYNNEISEKSEIFDDQFSVERPDGSNFTLKIRSTKLEDSAMYFCASSGGQGGNEAFFGQGTRLTVV.

The gene calls are TRBV7-3 and TRBJ2-1, with 11 bases that match TRBD1. The CDR3 has 17 amino acids. Germline assignment: CDR1 SGHTA and CDR2 FQGTGA. The V and J ends lost 5 bases and 6 bases, in that order; junction bases with no gene match: 12. The CDR3 loop is CASSKTPPGTGGNEQFF. Written as DNA, the CDR3 is TGTGCCAGCAGCAAGACCCCCCCCGGGACAGGGGGCAATGAGCAGTTCTTC.

Only one count was recorded for this clone. The chain recombines TRBV19 with TRBJ2-7, with 9 bases fitting TRBD2. Germline loops: CDR1 LNHDA, CDR2 SQIVND (reference sequence). After removal of 9 bases from V and 0 bases from J, the junction contained 6 bases not matched to a gene. The CDR3 contains 14 residues. CDR3 in amino acids: CASRLAVSSYEQYF. Here the CDR3 DNA reads TGTGCCAGCAGACTAGCGGTTAGCTCCTACGAGCAGTACTTC. The full variable domain, with the rest looked up from reference TRBV19 and TRBJ2-7, is DGGITQSPKYLFRKEGQNVTLSCEQNLNHDAMYWYRQDPGQGLRLIYYSQIVNDFQKGDIAEGYSVSREKKESFPLTVTSAQKNPTAFYLCASRLAVSSYEQYFGPGTRLTVT.

This sequence joins TRBV2 and TRBJ1-2; D not certain. Trimming left V 4 bases short and J 6 bases short, with 15 bases between. The germline V gene has CDR1 SNHLY and CDR2 FYNNEI. This CDR3 region has 14 residues. CDR3 DNA: TGTGCCAGCAGTGCGATGGCAGGCGTAGATGGCTACACCTTC. Protein: CASSAMAGVDGYTF.

This clone is medium-sized (0.01 to 0.1%) within its sample. The chain combines TRBV7-2 with TRBJ2-3; TRBD2 aligns across 16 bases. This CDR3 has 17 amino acids. Germline V gives CDR1 SGHTA, CDR2 FQGNSA. Trimming cost V 5 bases and J 6 bases; bases outside gene matches: 8. The chain's CDR3 is CASSIGTSGGAWDTQYF. The CDR3 coding sequence is TGTGCCAGCAGCATTGGGACTAGCGGGGGGGCCTGGGATACGCAGTATTTT.